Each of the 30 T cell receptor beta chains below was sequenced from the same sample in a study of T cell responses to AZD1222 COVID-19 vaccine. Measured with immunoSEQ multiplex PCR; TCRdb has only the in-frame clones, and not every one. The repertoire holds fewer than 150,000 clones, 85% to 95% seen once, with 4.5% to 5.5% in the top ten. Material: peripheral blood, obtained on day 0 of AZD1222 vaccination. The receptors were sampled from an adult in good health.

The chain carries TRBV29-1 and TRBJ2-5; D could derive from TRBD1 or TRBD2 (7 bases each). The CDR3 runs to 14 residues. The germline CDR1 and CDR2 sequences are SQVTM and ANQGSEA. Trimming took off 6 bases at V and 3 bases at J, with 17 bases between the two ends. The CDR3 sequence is CSVAGGGGKETQYF. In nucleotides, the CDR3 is TGCAGCGTCGCAGGGGGAGGGGGTAAAGAGACCCAGTACTTC.

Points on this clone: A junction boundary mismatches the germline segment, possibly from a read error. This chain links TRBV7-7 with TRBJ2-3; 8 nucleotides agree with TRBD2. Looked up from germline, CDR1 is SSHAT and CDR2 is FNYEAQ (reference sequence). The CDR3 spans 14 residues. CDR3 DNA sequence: TGTGCTAGCAGCTTAGGGACTAGTTCAGATACGCAGTATTTT. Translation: CASSLGTSSDTQYF. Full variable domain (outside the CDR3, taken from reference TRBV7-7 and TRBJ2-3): GAGVSQSPRYKVTKRGQDVTLRCDPISSHATLYWYQQALGQGPEFLTYFNYEAQPDKSGLPSDRFSAERPEGSISTLTIQRTEQRDSAMYRCASSLGTSSDTQYFGPGTRLTVL.

The CDR3 region is CASSQGSRLAVYNEQFF. DNA of the CDR3: TGTGCCAGCAGCCAAGGCTCCCGACTAGCGGTCTACAATGAGCAGTTCTTC. The rearrangement joins TRBV14 to TRBJ2-1; 9 bases map to TRBD2. The V segment lost 1 base and the J segment 3 bases; nucleotides outside the gene matches: 7. The CDR3 has 17 amino acids. Germline V lookup: CDR1 SGHDN, CDR2 FVKESK. Full variable domain (missing parts from reference TRBV14 and TRBJ2-1): EAGVTQFPSHSVIEKGQTVTLRCDPISGHDNLYWYRRVMGKEIKFLLHFVKESKQDESGMPNNRFLAERTGGTYSTLKVQPAELEDSGVYFCASSQGSRLAVYNEQFFGPGTRLTVL.

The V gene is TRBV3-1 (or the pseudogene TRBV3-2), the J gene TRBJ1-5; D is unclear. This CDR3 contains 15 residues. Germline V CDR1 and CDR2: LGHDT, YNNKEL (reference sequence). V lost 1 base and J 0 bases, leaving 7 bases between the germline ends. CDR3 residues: CASSQGAYSNQPQHF. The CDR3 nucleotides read TGTGCCAGCAGCCAAGGGGCGTATAGCAATCAGCCCCAGCATTTT.

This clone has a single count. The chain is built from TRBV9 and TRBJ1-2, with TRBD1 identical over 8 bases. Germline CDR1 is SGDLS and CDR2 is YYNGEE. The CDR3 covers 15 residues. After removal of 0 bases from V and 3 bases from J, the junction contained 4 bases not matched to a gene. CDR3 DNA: TGTGCCAGCAGCGTAGGGACAGGGCAGCACTATGGCTACACCTTC. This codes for CASSVGTGQHYGYTF.

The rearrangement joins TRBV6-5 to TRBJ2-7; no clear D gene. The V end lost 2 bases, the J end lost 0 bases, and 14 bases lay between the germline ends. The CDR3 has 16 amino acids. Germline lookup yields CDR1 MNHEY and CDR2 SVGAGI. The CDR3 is CASSYSSAYLSYEQYF. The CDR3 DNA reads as TGTGCCAGCAGTTACAGCAGCGCATACCTCTCCTACGAGCAGTACTTC.

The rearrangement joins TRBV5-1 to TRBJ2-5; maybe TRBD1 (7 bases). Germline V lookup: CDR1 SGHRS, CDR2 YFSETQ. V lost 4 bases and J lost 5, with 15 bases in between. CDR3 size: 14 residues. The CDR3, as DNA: TGCGCCAGCAGCAAAACAGGGGACTGGGAGACCCAGTACTTC. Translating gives CASSKTGDWETQYF.

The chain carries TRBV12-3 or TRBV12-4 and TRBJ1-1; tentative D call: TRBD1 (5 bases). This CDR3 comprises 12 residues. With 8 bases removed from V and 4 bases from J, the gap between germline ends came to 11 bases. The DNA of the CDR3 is TGTGCCAGCGGGCGCGGGGGCACTGAAGCTTTCTTT. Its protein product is CASGRGGTEAFF.

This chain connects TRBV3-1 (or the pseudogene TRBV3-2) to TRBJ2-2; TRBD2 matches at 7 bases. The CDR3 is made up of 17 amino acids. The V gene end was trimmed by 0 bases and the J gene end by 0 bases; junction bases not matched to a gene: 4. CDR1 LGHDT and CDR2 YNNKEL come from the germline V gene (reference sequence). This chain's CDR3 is CASSQDMLAANTGELFF. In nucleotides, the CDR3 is TGTGCCAGCAGCCAAGATATGCTAGCGGCGAACACCGGGGAGCTGTTTTTT.

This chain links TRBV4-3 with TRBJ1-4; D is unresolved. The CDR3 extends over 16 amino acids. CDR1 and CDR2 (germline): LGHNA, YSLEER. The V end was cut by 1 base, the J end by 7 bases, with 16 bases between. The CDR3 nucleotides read TGCGCCAGCAGCCAAGGTGGTCCAGGAACCGGTGAAAAACTGTTTTTT. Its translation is CASSQGGPGTGEKLFF.

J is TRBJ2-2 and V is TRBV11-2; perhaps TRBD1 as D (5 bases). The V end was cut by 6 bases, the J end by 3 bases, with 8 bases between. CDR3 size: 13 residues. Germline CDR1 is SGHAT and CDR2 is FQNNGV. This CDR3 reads CASSLTDTGELFF. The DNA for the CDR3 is TGTGCCAGCAGTTTGACAGACACCGGGGAGCTGTTTTTT.

The CDR3 sequence: CATSSGIGYEQYF. In DNA form, the CDR3 reads TGTGCCACTTCTTCGGGCATCGGGTACGAGCAGTACTTC. The gene calls are TRBV10-3 and TRBJ2-7, with unresolved D. CDR3 length equals 13 residues. V was trimmed by 10 bases and J by 4 bases, leaving 17 bases between them. Germline lookup yields CDR1 ENHRY and CDR2 SYGVKD.

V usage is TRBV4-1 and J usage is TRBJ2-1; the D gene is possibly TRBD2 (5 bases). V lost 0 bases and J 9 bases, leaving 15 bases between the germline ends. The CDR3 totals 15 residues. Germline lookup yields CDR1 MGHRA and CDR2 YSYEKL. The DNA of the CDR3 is TGCGCCAGCAGCCAAGATCTCCCGGGGATTGGTGAGCAGTTCTTC. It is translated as CASSQDLPGIGEQFF.

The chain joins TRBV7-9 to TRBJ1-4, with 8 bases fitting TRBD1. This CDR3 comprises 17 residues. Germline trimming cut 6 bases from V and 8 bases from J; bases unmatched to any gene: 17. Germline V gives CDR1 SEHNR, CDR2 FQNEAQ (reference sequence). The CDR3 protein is CASRPRPGQGWGEKLFF. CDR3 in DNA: TGTGCCAGCAGACCGAGACCAGGACAGGGCTGGGGAGAAAAACTGTTTTTT.

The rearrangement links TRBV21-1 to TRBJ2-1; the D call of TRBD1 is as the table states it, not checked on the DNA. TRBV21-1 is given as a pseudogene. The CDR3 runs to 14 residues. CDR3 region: CATRRDRQIPEQFF. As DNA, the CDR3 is TGTGCCACACGCCGGGACAGGCAAATCCCTGAGCAGTTCTTC.

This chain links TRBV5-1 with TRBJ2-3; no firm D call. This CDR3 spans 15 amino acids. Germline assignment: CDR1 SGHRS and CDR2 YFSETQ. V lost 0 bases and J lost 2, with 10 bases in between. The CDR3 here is CASSLERPPTDTQYF. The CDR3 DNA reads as TGCGCCAGCAGCTTGGAACGGCCTCCCACAGATACGCAGTATTTT.

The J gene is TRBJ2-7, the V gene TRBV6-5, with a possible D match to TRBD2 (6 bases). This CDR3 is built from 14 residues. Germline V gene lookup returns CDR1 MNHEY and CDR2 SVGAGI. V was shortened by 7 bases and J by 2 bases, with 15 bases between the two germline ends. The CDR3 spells CASIVGDSAYEQYF. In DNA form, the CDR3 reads TGTGCCAGCATAGTTGGGGACTCCGCCTACGAGCAGTACTTC.

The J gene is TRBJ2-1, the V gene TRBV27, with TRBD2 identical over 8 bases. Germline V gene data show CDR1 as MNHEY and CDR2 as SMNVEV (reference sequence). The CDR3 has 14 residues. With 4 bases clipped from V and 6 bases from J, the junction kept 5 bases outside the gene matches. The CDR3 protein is CASSSPGLVNEQFF. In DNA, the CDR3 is TGTGCCAGCAGTTCCCCGGGACTAGTCAATGAGCAGTTCTTC.

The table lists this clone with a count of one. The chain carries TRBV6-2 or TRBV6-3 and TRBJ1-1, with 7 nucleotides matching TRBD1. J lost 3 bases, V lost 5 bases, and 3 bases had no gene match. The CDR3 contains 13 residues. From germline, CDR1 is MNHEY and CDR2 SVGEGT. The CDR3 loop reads CASSRGRDTEAFF. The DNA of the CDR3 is TGTGCCAGCAGTAGGGGGCGCGACACTGAAGCTTTCTTT.

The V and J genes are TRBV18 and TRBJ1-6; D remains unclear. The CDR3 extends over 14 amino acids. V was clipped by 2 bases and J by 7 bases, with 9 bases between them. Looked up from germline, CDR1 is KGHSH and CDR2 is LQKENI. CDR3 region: CASSPERRNSPLHF. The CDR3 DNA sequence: TGTGCCAGCTCACCAGAACGGCGGAATTCACCCCTCCACTTT.

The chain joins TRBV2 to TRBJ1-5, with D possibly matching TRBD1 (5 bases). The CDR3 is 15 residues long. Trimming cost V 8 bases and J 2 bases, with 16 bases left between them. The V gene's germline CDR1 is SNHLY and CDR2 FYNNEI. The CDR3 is CASSGGRRGNQPQHF. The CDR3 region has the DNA TGTGCCAGCTCCGGGGGACGACGGGGCAATCAGCCCCAGCATTTT.

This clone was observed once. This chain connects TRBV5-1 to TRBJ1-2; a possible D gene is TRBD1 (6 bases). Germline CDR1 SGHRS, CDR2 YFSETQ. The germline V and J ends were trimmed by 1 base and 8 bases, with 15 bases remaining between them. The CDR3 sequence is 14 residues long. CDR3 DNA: TGCGCCAGCAGCTTGAACCGCCAGGGGAACGGCTACACCTTC. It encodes CASSLNRQGNGYTF.

The CDR3 reads CASSFQGGAGELFF. The DNA for the CDR3 is TGTGCCAGCAGCTTCCAGGGAGGGGCCGGGGAGCTGTTTTTT. J is TRBJ2-2 and V is TRBV5-8; TRBD2 agrees at 7 bases. CDR3 length: 14 amino acids. Trimming cost V 2 bases and J 6 bases; bases outside gene matches: 4. CDR1 is SGHTS, CDR2 YDEGEE, per germline.

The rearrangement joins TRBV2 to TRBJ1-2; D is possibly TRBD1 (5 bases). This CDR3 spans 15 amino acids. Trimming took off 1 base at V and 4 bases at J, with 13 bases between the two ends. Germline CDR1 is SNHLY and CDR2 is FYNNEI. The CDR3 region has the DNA TGTGCCAGCAGTGAAGAGACCCTAAGGGGCTATGGCTACACCTTC. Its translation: CASSEETLRGYGYTF. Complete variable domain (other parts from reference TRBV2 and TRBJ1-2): EPEVTQTPSHQVTQMGQEVILRCVPISNHLYFYWYRQILGQKVEFLVSFYNNEISEKSEIFDDQFSVERPDGSNFTLKIRSTKLEDSAMYFCASSEETLRGYGYTFGSGTRLTVV.

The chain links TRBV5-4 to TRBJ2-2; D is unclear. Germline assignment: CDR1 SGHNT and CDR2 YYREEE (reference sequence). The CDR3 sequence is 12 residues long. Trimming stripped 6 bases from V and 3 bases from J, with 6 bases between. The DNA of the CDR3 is TGTGCCAGCACCGTCGACACCGGGGAGCTGTTTTTT. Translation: CASTVDTGELFF.

The CDR3 protein is CASNDVRSHSNQPQHF. For the CDR3, the DNA is TGTGCCAGTAATGACGTCAGGAGCCATAGCAATCAGCCCCAGCATTTT. This chain joins TRBV19 and TRBJ1-5; no definite D call. Germline V CDR1 and CDR2: LNHDA, SQIVND (reference sequence). The CDR3 totals 16 residues. Trimming pared 7 bases from V and 0 bases from J, leaving 16 bases between.

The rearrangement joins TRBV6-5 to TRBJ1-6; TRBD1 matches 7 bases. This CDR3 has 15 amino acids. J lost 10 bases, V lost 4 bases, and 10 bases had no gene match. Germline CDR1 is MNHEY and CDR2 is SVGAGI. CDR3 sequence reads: CASSSTGWAQSPLHF. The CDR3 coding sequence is TGTGCCAGCAGTTCGACAGGGTGGGCCCAGTCACCCCTCCACTTT.

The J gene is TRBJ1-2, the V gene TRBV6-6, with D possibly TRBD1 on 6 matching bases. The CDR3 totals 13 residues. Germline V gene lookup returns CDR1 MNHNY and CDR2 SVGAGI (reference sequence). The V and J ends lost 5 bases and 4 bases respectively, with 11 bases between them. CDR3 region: CASSLQGSYGYTF. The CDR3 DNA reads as TGTGCCAGCAGTCTACAGGGCTCCTATGGCTACACCTTC.

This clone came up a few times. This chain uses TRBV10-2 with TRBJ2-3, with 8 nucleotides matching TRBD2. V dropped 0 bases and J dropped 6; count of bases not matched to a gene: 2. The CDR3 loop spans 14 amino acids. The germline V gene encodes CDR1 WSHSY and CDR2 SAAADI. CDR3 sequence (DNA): TGCGCCAGCAGTGAGTCTAAGCGGGGGGATACGCAGTATTTT. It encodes CASSESKRGDTQYF.

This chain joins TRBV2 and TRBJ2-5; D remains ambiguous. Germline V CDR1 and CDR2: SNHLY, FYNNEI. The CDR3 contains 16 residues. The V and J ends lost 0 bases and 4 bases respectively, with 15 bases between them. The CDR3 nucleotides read TGTGCCAGCAGTGAAGCGGGGTTGGGAACGGTAGAGACCCAGTACTTC. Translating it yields CASSEAGLGTVETQYF.